A single sample is the source of the 3 T cell receptor beta chains below, sequenced in a study of blood T cell repertoires in COVID-19. Here immunoSEQ multiplex PCR was the method, and the copy in TCRdb shows in-frame clones only, minus some. The table lists 100,000 to 150,000 clones, approximately 85% of them singletons. Sequencing was performed on peripheral blood. All receptors derive from a man older than 75 with active or convalescent COVID-19.

J is TRBJ2-3 and V is TRBV6-5; a weak D match, TRBD2 (5 bases). Germline-derived CDR1 and CDR2 are MNHEY and SVGAGI. This CDR3 spans 13 amino acids. The V and J ends lost 2 bases and 3 bases respectively, with 6 bases between them. CDR3 nucleotide sequence: TGTGCCAGCAGTTACGGGGAGACAGATACGCAGTATTTT. Amino acid sequence: CASSYGETDTQYF.

The CDR3 reads CASSLGGTATNEKLFF. CDR3 coding DNA: TGCGCCAGCAGCTTGGGAGGGACAGCGACTAATGAAAAACTGTTTTTT. The chain recombines TRBV5-1 with TRBJ1-4; 7 bases fit TRBD1. The V gene's germline CDR1 is SGHRS and CDR2 YFSETQ. V gave up 0 bases and J gave up 2 bases; unmatched junction bases: 4. The CDR3 consists of 16 residues. Full variable domain (outside the CDR3, taken from reference TRBV5-1 and TRBJ1-4): KAGVTQTPRYLIKTRGQQVTLSCSPISGHRSVSWYQQTPGQGLQFLFEYFSETQRNKGNFPGRFSGRQFSNSRSEMNVSTLELGDSALYLCASSLGGTATNEKLFFGSGTQLSVL.

This clone appeared a single time. The rearrangement uses TRBV29-1 and TRBJ1-1; no firm D call. The CDR3 consists of 12 residues. V shed 8 bases and J shed 2 bases, with 12 bases lying between them. The V gene's germline CDR1 is SQVTM and CDR2 ANQGSEA. DNA for the CDR3: TGCAGCTCAGACGGGAGAAACACTGAAGCTTTCTTT. This translates into CSSDGRNTEAFF.